This record concerns one T cell receptor beta chain sequence. The same CDR3 can be traced to other DNA sequences in this sample. This CDR3 contains 13 residues. Germline CDR1 SGHRS, CDR2 YFSETQ. The ends lost 2 bases at V and 7 bases at J; junction bases unmatched: 1. The sample belongs to a study of cytomegalovirus exposure and HLA in healthy donors. The PCR was carried out with 60 Vbeta primers and 13 Jbeta primers. TCRdb keeps only in-frame clones here, not all; method: immunoSEQ multiplex PCR. This sample has 200,000 to 250,000 clones, with roughly 87% found just once. V is TRBV5-1 and J is TRBJ1-4, with 8 bases that match TRBD1. The sequencing input was PBMCs. The TCR originated in a woman in her forties in good health and CMV-seropositive. For the CDR3, the DNA is TGCGCCAGCAGCTTCGGACAGGGTGAAAAACTGTTTTTT. Translating it yields CASSFGQGEKLFF. Looking up the rest from reference TRBV5-1 and TRBJ1-4 gives the full variable domain: KAGVTQTPRYLIKTRGQQVTLSCSPISGHRSVSWYQQTPGQGLQFLFEYFSETQRNKGNFPGRFSGRQFSNSRSEMNVSTLELGDSALYLCASSFGQGEKLFFGSGTQLSVL.